This T cell receptor beta chain was captured by sequencing in a study of blood T cell repertoires in COVID-19. The wider study: The United States, Italy and Spain supplied acute and convalescent COVID-19 samples. Sample material is recorded as cDNA or gDNA derived from T cells, B-cell-depleted T cells, or PBMCs.

Trimming pared 2 bases from V and 4 bases from J, leaving 14 bases between. CDR3 length: 15 amino acids. The germline V gene has CDR1 LGHDT and CDR2 YNNKEL (reference sequence). In Seattle, patients joined the study during active infection and were tracked longitudinally. Assay used: immunoSEQ multiplex PCR; TCRdb lists only in-frame clones, some missing. The sample contains about 230,000 clones, nearly 85% of which appear only once. The source is a woman in her twenties or thirties with COVID-19, enrolled during active disease. The genes are TRBV3-1 (or the pseudogene TRBV3-2) and TRBJ1-2, with D tentatively TRBD1 (6 bases). Sequenced input: peripheral blood. CDR3 in DNA: TGTGCCAGCAGCCAATCACCCGACAGGACCTATGGCTACACCTTC. Protein sequence: CASSQSPDRTYGYTF.